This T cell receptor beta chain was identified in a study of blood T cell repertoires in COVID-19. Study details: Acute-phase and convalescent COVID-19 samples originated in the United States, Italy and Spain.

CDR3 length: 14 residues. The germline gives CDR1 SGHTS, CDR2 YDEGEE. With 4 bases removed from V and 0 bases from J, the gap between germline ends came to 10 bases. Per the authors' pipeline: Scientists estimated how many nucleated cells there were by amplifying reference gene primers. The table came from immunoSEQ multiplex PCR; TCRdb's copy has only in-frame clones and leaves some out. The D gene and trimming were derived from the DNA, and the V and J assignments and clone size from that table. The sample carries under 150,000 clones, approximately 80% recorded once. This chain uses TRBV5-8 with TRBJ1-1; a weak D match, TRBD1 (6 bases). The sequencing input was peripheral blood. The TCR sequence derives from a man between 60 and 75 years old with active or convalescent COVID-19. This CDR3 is CASSVRGLNTEAFF. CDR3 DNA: TGTGCCAGCAGCGTGCGGGGGCTGAACACTGAAGCTTTCTTT.